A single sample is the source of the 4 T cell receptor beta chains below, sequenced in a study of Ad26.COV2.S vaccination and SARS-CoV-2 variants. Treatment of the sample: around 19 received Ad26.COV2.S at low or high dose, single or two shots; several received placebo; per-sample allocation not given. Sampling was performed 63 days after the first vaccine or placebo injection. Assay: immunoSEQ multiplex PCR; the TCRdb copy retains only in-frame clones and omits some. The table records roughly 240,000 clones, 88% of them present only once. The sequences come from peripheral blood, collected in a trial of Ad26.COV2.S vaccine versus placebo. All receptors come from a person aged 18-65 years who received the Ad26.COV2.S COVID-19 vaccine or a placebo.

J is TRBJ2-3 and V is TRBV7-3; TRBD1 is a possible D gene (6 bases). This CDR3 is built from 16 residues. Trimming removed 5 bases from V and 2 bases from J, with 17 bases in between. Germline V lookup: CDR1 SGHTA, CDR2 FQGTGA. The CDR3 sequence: CASSATPGQVTDTQYF. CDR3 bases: TGTGCCAGCAGCGCAACTCCGGGACAAGTCACAGATACGCAGTATTTT.

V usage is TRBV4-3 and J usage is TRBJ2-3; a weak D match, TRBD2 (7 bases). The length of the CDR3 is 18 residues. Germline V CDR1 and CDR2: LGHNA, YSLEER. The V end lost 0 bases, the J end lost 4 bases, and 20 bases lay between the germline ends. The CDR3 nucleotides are TGCGCCAGCAGCCAAGATAACCGGGGGGCGCCCCCCGCAGATACGCAGTATTTT. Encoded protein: CASSQDNRGAPPADTQYF.

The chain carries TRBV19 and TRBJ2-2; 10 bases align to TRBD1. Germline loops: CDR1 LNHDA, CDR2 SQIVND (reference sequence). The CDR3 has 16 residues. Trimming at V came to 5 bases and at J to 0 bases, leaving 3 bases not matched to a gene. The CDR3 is CASSLGQGANTGELFF. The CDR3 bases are TGTGCCAGTAGTCTCGGACAGGGGGCGAACACCGGGGAGCTGTTTTTT.

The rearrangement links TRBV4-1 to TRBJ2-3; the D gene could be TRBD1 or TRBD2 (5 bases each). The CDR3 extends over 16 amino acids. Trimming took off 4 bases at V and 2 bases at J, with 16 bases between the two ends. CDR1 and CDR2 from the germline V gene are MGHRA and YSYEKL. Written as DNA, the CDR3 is TGCGCCAGCAGCCCTTCCGGGACCTCCCTCACAGATACGCAGTATTTT. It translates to CASSPSGTSLTDTQYF.